Here is one TCR beta chain with its context. Its antigen remains unidentified. V lost 4 bases to trimming and J lost 6 bases, with 9 bases between them. Germline values: CDR1 DFQATT, CDR2 SNEGSKA (reference sequence). CDR3 length equals 12 residues. The data belong to a study of T cells in Graves' hyperthyroidism and ophthalmopathy. TCR beta CDR3 regions were amplified from RNA. Primed by the HTBI set, a first-round RT-PCR was run on the TCR CDR3. MiXCR, applied by TCRdb to the multiplex PCR reads, yields one record per CDR3 protein. The sample records 400,000 to 600,000 distinct CDR3 sequences, 16% being singletons. For ophthalmopathy patients, the Clinical Activity Score was at least 3 and the NOSPECS grade at least 4; duration was under 3 months. Diagnoses were established using clinical symptoms, serum thyroxine and TRAb, thyroid ultrasound and orbital computed tomography. Study-wide results and caveats: Stable hyperthyroidism was separated from ophthalmopathy by a model based on 13 V-J features.

The clonotype comes from a woman aged 25 to 39 with Graves' ophthalmopathy. Specimen: blood. The gene calls are TRBV20-1 and TRBJ2-2; D unresolved. The CDR3 nucleotides are TGCAGTGCTACGAGGTCTGCCGGGGAGCTGTTTTTT. Amino acids: CSATRSAGELFF.